This T cell receptor beta chain was found in a study of CD8 T cells in Susac syndrome. Study-wide findings and caveats: That the number of individuals in its TCR sequencing and HLA analysis was relatively small was acknowledged by the study.

V shed 1 base and J shed 6 bases, with 19 bases lying between them. CDR3 size: 16 residues. Looked up from germline, CDR1 is SEHNR and CDR2 is FQNEAQ (reference sequence). The T cells that were sequenced for TCR beta were CD8+ and CD4+ cells from blood. Isolation of CD8+ and CD4+ T cells was performed negatively, whereas enrichment of TEMRA cells was done by FACS. RNA in amounts of roughly 0.5 to 1 ug was reverse transcribed with random hexamers. With immunoSEQ multiplex PCR, TCR beta CDR3 was amplified across 54 Vbeta and 13 Jbeta. From the immunoSEQ multiplex PCR reads, TCRdb called clonotypes with MiXCR, one entry per CDR3 protein. The table has around 200,000 distinct CDR3 sequences, 92% seen once. This clonotype was counted once. Its antigen is currently unknown.

The sequencing input was CD8+ T cells from PBMCs. This chain connects TRBV7-9 to TRBJ2-7; D might be TRBD1 or TRBD2, each matching 5 bases. The sequence derives from a human donor with multiple sclerosis. The CDR3 sequence is CASSLGGAFPSLEQYF. The CDR3, as DNA: TGTGCCAGCAGCTTAGGAGGGGCCTTCCCGTCTCTCGAGCAGTACTTC.